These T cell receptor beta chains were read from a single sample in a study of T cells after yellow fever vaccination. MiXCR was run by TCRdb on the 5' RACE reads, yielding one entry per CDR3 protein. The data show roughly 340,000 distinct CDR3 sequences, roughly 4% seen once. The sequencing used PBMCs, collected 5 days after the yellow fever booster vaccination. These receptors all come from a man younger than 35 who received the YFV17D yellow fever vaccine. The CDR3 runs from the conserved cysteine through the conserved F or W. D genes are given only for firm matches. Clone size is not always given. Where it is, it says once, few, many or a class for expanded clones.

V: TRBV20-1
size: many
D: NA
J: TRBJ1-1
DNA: TGCAGTGCTAGAGATGGGACGGGAAGGGTAGCCGCTTTCTTT
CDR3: CSARDGTGRVAAFF

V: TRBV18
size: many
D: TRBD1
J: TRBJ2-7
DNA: TGTGCCAGCTCGCAGAACCAGGGGGCTGGAGAGCAGTACTTC
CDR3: CASSQNQGAGEQYF

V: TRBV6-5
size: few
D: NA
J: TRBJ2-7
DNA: TGTGCCAGCAGTTACTCCGGGGACCACTACGAGCAGTACTTC
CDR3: CASSYSGDHYEQYF

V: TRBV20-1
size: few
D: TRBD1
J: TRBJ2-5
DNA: TGCAGTGCTGCCCCCGCACAGGGGGAAGAGACCCAGTACTTC
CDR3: CSAAPAQGEETQYF

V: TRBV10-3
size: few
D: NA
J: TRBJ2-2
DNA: TGTGCCATCAGTGCCGGGACGCACACCGGGGAGCTGTTTTTT
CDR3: CAISAGTHTGELFF

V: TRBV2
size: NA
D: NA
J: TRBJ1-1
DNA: TGTGCCAGCTTACTGGACAAGCTGAACACTGAAGCTTTCTTT
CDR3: CASLLDKLNTEAFF

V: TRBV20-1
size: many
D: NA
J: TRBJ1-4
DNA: TGCAGTGCTAACGGCTTTGGCGTAGCAACTAATGAAAAACTGTTTTTT
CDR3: CSANGFGVATNEKLFF

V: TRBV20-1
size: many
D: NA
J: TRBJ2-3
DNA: TGCAGTGCTAGAGATTCAAGGGCTAATACGCAGTATTTT
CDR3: CSARDSRANTQYF

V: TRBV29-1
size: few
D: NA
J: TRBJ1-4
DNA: TGCAGCGTTGAAGAGGGTGCAGGGAATGAAAAACTGTTTTTT
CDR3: CSVEEGAGNEKLFF

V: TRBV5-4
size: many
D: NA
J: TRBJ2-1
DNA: TGTGCCAGCAGCTTACCTAGTGACAATGAGCAGTTCTTC
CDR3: CASSLPSDNEQFF

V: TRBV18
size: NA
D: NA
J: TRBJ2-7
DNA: TGTGCCAGCTCACAGATGGACCCCTACGAGCAGTACTTC
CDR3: CASSQMDPYEQYF

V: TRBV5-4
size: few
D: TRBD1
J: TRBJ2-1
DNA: TGTGCCAGCGTCGGGACAGGGGAAGGCAATGAGCAGTTCTTC
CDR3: CASVGTGEGNEQFF

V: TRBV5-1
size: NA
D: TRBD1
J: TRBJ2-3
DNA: TGCGCCAGCAGCTTAACCGGGACAGGGGGTACGCAGTATTTT
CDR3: CASSLTGTGGTQYF

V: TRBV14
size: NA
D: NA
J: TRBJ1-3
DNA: TGTGCCAGCAGGCCCAGGGAAACGCGTCTCGGAAACACCATACATTTT
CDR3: CASRPRETRLGNTIHF

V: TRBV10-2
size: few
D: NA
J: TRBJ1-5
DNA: TGCGCCAGCAGTGGGGCGATAAATCAGCCCCAGCATTTT
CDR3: CASSGAINQPQHF

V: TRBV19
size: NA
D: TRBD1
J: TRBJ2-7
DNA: TGTGCCGTGGGGACAGGGGACGAGCAGTACTTC
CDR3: CAVGTGDEQYF

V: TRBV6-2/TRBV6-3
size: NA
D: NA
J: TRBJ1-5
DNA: TGTGCCAGCAGTTCCGCCGTAGGAGGCAATCAGCCCCAGCATTTT
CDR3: CASSSAVGGNQPQHF

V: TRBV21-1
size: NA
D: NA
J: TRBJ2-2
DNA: TGTGCCAGCAGCAAAGGTTACAGCCATAACACCGGGGAGCTGTTTTTT
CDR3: CASSKGYSHNTGELFF

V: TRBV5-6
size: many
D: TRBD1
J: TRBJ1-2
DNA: TGTGCCAGCAGCTTGGCAGGGGGCGGCTATGGCTACACCTTC
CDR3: CASSLAGGGYGYTF

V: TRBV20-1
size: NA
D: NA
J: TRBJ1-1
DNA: TGCAGTGCTGGGGACCGGCGAGGGGACACTGAAGCTTTCTTT
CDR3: CSAGDRRGDTEAFF

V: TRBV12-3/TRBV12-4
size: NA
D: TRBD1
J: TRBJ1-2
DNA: TGTGCCAGCAGTTTAAGGAAAGGAGGGGGCGGTCACCGGAATGGCTACACCTTC
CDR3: CASSLRKGGGGHRNGYTF

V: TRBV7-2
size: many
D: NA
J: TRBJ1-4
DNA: TGTGCCAGCAGCTCCGGAAAGGGATTTAGTGAAAAACTGTTTTTT
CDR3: CASSSGKGFSEKLFF

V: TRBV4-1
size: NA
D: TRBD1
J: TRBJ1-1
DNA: TGCGCCAGCAGCCAAGACCAGACAGGGGACACTGAAGCTTTCTTT
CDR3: CASSQDQTGDTEAFF

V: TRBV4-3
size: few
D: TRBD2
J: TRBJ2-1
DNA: TGCGCCAGCAGCCCCTCCGGTGGCGGGGGGGCCTACAATGAGCAGTTCTTC
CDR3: CASSPSGGGGAYNEQFF

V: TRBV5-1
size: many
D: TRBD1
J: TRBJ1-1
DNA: TGCGCCAGCAGCAATACAGGGGGATCCACTGAAGCTTTCTTT
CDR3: CASSNTGGSTEAFF

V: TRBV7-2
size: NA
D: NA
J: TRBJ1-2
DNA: TGTGCCAGCAGCCCCCGGGGCAGCAACCTTTATGGCTACACCTTC
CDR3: CASSPRGSNLYGYTF

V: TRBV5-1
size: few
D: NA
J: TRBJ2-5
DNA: TGCGCCAGCAGCGGAAGACCGGGGAGCCTCGGGGAGACCCAGTACTTC
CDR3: CASSGRPGSLGETQYF

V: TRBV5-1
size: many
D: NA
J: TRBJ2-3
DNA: TGCGCCAGCAGCTTGGAGGGGTCTAGCACAGATACGCAGTATTTT
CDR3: CASSLEGSSTDTQYF

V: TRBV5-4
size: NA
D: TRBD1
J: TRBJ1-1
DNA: TGTGCCAGCAGCTTCACAGGGGGCGCGGACACTGAAGCTTTCTTT
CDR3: CASSFTGGADTEAFF

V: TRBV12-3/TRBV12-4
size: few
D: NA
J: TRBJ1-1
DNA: TGTGCCAGCAGTCCCCCCATTTCCGAAGCTTTCTTT
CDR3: CASSPPISEAFF

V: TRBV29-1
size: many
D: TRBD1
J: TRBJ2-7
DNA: TGCAGCGCTGGGACAGGGGCTCCCTACGAGCAGTACTTC
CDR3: CSAGTGAPYEQYF

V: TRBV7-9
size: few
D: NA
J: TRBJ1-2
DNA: TGTGCCAGCAGCCTGGGGGAAGGGAGTCGCTATGGCTACACCTTC
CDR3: CASSLGEGSRYGYTF

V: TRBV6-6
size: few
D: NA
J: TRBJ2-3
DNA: TGTGCCAGTCGATTTGCCTCGGGGGGCACAGATACGCAGTATTTT
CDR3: CASRFASGGTDTQYF

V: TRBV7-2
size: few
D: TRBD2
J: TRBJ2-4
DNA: TGTGCCAGCAGCTTAATCGGGGGGGACCTAGCCAAAAACATTCAGTACTTC
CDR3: CASSLIGGDLAKNIQYF

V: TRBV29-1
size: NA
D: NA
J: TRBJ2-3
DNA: TGCAGCGTTGGACCCCAGGTAGATACGCAGTATTTT
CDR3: CSVGPQVDTQYF